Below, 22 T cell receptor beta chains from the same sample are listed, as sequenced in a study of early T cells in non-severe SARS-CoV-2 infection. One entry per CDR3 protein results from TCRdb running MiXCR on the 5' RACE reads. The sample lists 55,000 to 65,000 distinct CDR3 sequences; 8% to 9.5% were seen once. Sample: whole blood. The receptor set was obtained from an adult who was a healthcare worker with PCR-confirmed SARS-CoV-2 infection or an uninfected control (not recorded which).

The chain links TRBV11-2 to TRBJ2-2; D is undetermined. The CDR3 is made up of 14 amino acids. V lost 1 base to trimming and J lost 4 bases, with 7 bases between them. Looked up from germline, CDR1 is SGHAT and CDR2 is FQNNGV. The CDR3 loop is CASSLGQTTGELFF. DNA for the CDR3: TGTGCCAGCAGCTTAGGGCAAACCACCGGGGAGCTGTTTTTT.

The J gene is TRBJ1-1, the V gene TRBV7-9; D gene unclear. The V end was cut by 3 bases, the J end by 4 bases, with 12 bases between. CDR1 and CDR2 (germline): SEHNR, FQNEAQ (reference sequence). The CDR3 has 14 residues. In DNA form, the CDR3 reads TGTGCCAGCAGCTTCCGGGATCGTGGCACTGAAGCTTTCTTT. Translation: CASSFRDRGTEAFF.

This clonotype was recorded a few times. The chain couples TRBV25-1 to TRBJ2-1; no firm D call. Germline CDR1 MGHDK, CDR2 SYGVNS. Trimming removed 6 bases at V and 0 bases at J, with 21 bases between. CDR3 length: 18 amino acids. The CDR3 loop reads CASSGLPSGLSSYNEQFF. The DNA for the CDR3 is TGTGCCAGCAGCGGGCTTCCATCGGGCCTGAGCTCCTACAATGAGCAGTTCTTC.

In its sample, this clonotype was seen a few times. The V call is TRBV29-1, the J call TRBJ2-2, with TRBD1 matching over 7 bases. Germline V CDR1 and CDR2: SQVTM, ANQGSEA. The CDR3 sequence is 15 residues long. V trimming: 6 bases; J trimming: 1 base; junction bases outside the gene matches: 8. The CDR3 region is CSVRSRGQNTGELFF. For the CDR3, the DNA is TGCAGCGTGCGATCTAGGGGGCAGAACACCGGGGAGCTGTTTTTT.

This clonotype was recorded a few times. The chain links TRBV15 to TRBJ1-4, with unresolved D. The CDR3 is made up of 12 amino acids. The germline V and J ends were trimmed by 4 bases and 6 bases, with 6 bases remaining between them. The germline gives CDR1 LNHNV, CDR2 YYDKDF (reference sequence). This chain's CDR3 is CATSTMYEKLFF. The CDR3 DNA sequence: TGTGCCACCAGCACCATGTATGAAAAACTGTTTTTT. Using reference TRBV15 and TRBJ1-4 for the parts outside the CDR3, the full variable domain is DAMVIQNPRYQVTQFGKPVTLSCSQTLNHNVMYWYQQKSSQAPKLLFHYYDKDFNNEADTPDNFQSRRPNTSFCFLDIRSPGLGDTAMYLCATSTMYEKLFFGSGTQLSVL.

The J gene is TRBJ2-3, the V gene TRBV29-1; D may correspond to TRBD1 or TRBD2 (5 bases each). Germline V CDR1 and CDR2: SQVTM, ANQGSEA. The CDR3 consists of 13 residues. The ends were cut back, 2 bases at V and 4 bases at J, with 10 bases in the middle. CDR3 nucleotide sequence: TGCAGCGTTGAACAGGGAGCCGCAGATACGCAGTATTTT. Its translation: CSVEQGAADTQYF.

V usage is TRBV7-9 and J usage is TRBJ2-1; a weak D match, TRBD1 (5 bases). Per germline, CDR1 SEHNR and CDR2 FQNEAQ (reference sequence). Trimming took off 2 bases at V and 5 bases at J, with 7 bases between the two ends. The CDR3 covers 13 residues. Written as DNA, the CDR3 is TGTGCCAGCAGCTTAAGGGGCAACAATGAGCAGTTCTTC. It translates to CASSLRGNNEQFF.

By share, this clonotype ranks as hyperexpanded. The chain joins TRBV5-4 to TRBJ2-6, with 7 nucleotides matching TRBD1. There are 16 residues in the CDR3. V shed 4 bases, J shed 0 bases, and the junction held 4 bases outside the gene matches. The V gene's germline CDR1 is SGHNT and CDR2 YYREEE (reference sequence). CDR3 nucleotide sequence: TGTGCCAGCAGCCCGGGACAGAGCTCTGGGGCCAACGTCCTGACTTTC. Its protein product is CASSPGQSSGANVLTF.

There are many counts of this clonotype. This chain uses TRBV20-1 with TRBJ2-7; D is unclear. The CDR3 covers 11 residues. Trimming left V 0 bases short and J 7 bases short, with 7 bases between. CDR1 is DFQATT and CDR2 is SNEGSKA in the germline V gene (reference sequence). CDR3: CSAREVEEQYF. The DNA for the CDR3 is TGCAGTGCTAGAGAGGTGGAGGAGCAGTACTTC.

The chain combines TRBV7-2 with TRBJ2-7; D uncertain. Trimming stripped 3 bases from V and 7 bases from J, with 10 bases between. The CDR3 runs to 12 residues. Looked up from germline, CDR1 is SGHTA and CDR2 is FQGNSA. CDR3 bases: TGTGCCAGCAGCTTCGGAACCGATGAGCAGTACTTC. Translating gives CASSFGTDEQYF.

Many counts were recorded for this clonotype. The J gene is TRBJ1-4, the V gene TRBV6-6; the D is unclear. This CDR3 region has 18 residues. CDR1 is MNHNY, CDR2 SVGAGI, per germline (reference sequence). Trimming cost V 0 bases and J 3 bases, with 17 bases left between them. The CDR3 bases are TGTGCCAGCAGTTACTCGTCCCAGAACAGCAATCCTAATGAAAAACTGTTTTTT. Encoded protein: CASSYSSQNSNPNEKLFF.

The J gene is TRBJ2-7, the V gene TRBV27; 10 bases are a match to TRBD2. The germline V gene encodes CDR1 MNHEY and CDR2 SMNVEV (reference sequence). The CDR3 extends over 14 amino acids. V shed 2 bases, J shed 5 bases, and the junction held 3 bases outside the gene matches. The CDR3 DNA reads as TGTGCCAGCAGTTTAACCACTAGCGGGGACGAGCAGTACTTC. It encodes CASSLTTSGDEQYF.

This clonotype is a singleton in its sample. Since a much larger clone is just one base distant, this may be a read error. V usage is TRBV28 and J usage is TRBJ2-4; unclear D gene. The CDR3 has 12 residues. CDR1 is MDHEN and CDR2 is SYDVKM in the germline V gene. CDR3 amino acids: CASSLANNIQYF. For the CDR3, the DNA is TGTGCCAGCAGTTTAGCCAACAACATTCAGTACTTC.

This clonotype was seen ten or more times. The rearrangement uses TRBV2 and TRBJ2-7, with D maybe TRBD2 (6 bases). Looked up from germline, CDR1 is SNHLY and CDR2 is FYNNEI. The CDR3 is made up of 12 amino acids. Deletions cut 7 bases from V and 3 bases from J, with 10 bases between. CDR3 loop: CASNLANYEQYF. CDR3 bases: TGTGCCAGCAATCTAGCGAACTACGAGCAGTACTTC.

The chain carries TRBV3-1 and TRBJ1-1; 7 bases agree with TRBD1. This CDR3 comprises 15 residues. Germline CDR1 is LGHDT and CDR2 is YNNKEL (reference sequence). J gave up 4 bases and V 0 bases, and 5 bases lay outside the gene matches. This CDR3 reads CASSQDHRGSTEAFF. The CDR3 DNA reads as TGTGCCAGCAGCCAAGATCACAGGGGAAGCACTGAAGCTTTCTTT.

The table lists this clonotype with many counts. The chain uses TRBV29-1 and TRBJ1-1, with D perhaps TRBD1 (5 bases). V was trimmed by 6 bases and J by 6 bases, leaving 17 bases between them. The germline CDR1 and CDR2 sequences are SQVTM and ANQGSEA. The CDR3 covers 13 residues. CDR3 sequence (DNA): TGCAGCGTCCGGGGCCGGGGGAAGGCTGAAGCTTTCTTT. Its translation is CSVRGRGKAEAFF.

The CDR3 DNA is TGTGCCAGCAGTAGCGGGAGTTACCAAGAGACCCAGTACTTC. Protein sequence: CASSSGSYQETQYF. The chain has TRBV2 and TRBJ2-5, with 8 bases matching TRBD2. Trimming cost V 5 bases and J 0 bases; bases outside gene matches: 2. CDR3 length: 14 residues. Germline CDR1 is SNHLY and CDR2 is FYNNEI.

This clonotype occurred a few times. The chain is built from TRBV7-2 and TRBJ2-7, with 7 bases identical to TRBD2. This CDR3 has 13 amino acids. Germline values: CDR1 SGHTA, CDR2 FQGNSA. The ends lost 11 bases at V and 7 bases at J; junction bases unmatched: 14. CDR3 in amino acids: CACGGGHSSEQYF. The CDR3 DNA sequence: TGTGCCTGCGGGGGAGGGCACTCATCGGAGCAGTACTTC.

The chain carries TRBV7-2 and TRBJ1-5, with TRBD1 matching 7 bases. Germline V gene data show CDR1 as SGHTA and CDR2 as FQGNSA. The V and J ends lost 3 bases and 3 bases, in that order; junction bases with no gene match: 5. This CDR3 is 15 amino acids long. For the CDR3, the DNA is TGTGCCAGCAGCTTGGACAGGCGATCCAATCAGCCCCAGCATTTT. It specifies CASSLDRRSNQPQHF.

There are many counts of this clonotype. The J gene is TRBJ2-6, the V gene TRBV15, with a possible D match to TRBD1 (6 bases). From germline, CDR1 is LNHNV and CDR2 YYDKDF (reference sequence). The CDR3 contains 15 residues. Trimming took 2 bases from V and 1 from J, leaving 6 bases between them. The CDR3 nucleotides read TGTGCCACCAGCAGAACAGGGTCTGGGGCCAACGTCCTGACTTTC. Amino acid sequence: CATSRTGSGANVLTF.

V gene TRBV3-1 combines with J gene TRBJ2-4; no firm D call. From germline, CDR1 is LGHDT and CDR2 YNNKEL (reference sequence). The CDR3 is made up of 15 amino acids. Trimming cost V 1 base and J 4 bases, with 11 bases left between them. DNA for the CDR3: TGTGCCAGCAGCCAAGCGCGCCAGTTGAAAAACATTCAGTACTTC. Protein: CASSQARQLKNIQYF. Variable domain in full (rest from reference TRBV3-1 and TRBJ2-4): DTAVSQTPKYLVTQMGNDKSIKCEQNLGHDTMYWYKQDSKKFLKIMFSYNNKELIINETVPNRFSPKSPDKAHLNLHINSLELGDSAVYFCASSQARQLKNIQYFGAGTRLSVL.

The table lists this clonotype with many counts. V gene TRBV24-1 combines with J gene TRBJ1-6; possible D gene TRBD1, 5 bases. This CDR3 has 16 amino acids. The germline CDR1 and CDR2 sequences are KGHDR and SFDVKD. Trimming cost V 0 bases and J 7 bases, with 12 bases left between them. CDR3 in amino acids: CATSDLAGTLNSPLHF. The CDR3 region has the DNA TGTGCCACCAGTGATTTGGCAGGGACTTTGAATTCACCCCTCCACTTT.